The present TCR beta chain was sequenced within a study of patients and donors after allogeneic stem cell transplantation. The V end lost 4 bases, the J end lost 8 bases, and 14 bases lay between the germline ends. Germline loops: CDR1 MGHDK, CDR2 SYGVNS. This CDR3 comprises 13 residues. TCRdb re-derived calls from the RT-PCR reads in MiXCR, one entry per CDR3 protein. The sample holds hundreds of thousands of distinct CDR3 sequences, about a sixth seen once. The clonotype originates from a human donor who was either an allogeneic HSCT recipient or a stem cell or donor lymphocyte infusion donor (not recorded which). It is not recorded whose cells these are; they may come from a transplant donor. This chain links TRBV25-1 with TRBJ1-1; D perhaps matches TRBD1 (6 bases). The source material was blood, either unsorted or a sorted T cell fraction (not recorded which). The CDR3 reads CASSGPQGREAFF. The CDR3 DNA reads TGTGCCAGCAGTGGACCCCAGGGGCGGGAAGCTTTCTTT.